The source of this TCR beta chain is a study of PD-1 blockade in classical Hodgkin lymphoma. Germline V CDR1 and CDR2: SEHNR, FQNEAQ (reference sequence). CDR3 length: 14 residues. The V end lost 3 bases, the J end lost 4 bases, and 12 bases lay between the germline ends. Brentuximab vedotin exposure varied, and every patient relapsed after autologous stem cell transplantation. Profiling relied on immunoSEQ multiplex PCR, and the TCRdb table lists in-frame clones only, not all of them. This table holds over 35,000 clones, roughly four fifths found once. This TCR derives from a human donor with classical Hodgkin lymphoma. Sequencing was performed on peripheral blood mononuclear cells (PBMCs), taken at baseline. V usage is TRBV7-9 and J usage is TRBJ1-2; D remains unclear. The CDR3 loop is CASSFETAPYGYTF. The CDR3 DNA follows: TGTGCCAGCAGCTTTGAAACAGCTCCCTATGGCTACACCTTC.